Listed below are T cell receptor beta chains from one sample, sequenced in a study of T cell responses to AZD1222 COVID-19 vaccine. Produced via immunoSEQ multiplex PCR; TCRdb's table is partial and in-frame only. The sample comprises about 120,000 clones, roughly 88% of which are singletons, and over 4.5% rests with the top ten. The specimen was peripheral blood, collected on day 0 of AZD1222 vaccination. These receptors were obtained from an adult in good health. Each CDR3 is given with its conserved first and last residue. The D gene is left open where the match is weak. Expanded clones get a size class; other rows say once, few or many, or leave the size out.

v_gene	j_gene	d_gene	abundance	CDR3nt	CDR3aa
TRBV6-1	TRBJ2-7	-	-	TGTGCCAGCAGTGAGGAGGGCTTTATCTACGAGCAGTACTTC	CASSEEGFIYEQYF
TRBV13	TRBJ2-2	TRBD1	few	TGTGCCAGCAGCCCCACCGGGACAGGGGTCACCGGGGAGCTGTTTTTT	CASSPTGTGVTGELFF
TRBV7-2	TRBJ1-3	-	-	TGTGCCAGCAGCTTAACCAACGGAAACACCATATATTTT	CASSLTNGNTIYF
TRBV7-2	TRBJ1-5	-	-	TGTGCCAGCAGCTTAGCGCTAGGTGGCAATCAGCCCCAGCATTTT	CASSLALGGNQPQHF
TRBV27	TRBJ1-5	TRBD1	-	TGTGCCAGCAGACAGGGGGCCAGCAATCAGCCCCAGCATTTT	CASRQGASNQPQHF
TRBV3-1/TRBV3-2	TRBJ1-3	-	-	TGTGCCAGCAGCCAAGGAGGTACCGGGACCGGAAACACCATATATTTT	CASSQGGTGTGNTIYF
TRBV29-1	TRBJ2-4	-	once	TGCAGCGCGCCGGGGCGGTGGGACATTCAGTACTTC	CSAPGRWDIQYF
TRBV24-1	TRBJ2-1	TRBD1	-	TGTGCCACCAGTGACCGGAGGGGACAGGGGTTGAATGAGCAGTTCTTC	CATSDRRGQGLNEQFF
TRBV28	TRBJ1-6	-	-	TGTGCCAGCAGCTCCCAGGGTGAAGGTAATTCACCCCTCCACTTT	CASSSQGEGNSPLHF
TRBV28	TRBJ2-3	-	-	TGTGCCAGCAAAAGAACGCCTCCTACAGATACGCAGTATTTT	CASKRTPPTDTQYF
TRBV4-1	TRBJ1-3	TRBD1	few	TGCGCCAGCAGCCAAGGGAGGGGGCTTGGAAACACCATATATTTT	CASSQGRGLGNTIYF
TRBV13	TRBJ1-5	-	-	TGTGCCAGCAGCTTAGGCCGCACCCAGCCCCAGCATTTT	CASSLGRTQPQHF
TRBV7-7	TRBJ2-7	TRBD1	-	TGTGCTAGCAGCTCCGGACAGGGAAACTACGAGCAGTACTTC	CASSSGQGNYEQYF
TRBV4-1	TRBJ2-5	-	-	TGCGCCAGCAGCCAGGACCAAGAGACCCAGTACTTC	CASSQDQETQYF
TRBV30	TRBJ1-5	-	-	TGTGCCTGGAGTCCGTTTGCCAATCAGCCCCAGCATTTT	CAWSPFANQPQHF
TRBV3-1/TRBV3-2	TRBJ2-7	-	-	TGTGCCAGCAGCTCCCGGGGATACGAGCAGTACTTC	CASSSRGYEQYF
TRBV27	TRBJ2-1	-	-	TGTGCCAGCAGTTTACTAGGGGGCGGGGGCAATGAGCAGTTCTTC	CASSLLGGGGNEQFF
TRBV6-1	TRBJ1-5	-	-	TGTGCCAGCAGTTTCGATCGGGGTCAGCCCCAGCATTTT	CASSFDRGQPQHF
TRBV4-2	TRBJ2-3	TRBD2	-	TGTGCCAGCAGCCAAGTAATGGGACTAGCGTACGGAGATACGCAGTATTTT	CASSQVMGLAYGDTQYF
TRBV4-3	TRBJ2-3	TRBD2	-	TGCGCCAGCAGCCAAGATTTTTCGGGGGGTAGCACAGATACGCAGTATTTT	CASSQDFSGGSTDTQYF
TRBV6-6	TRBJ2-3	-	-	TGTGCCAGCAGTTGGAGGAGGCAGGGCGTTACAGATACGCAGTATTTT	CASSWRRQGVTDTQYF
TRBV7-2	TRBJ2-3	TRBD2	once	TGTGCCAGCAGCTTCTTGGCGGGGGGTACGGATACGCAGTATTTT	CASSFLAGGTDTQYF
TRBV7-9	TRBJ1-2	TRBD1	-	TGTGCCAGCAGCCGGGAGACAGGGACCTACACCTTC	CASSRETGTYTF
TRBV5-5	TRBJ2-1	TRBD1	-	TGTGCCAGCAGCGCAGGCCGGGACAGGACCTACAATGAGCAGTTCTTC	CASSAGRDRTYNEQFF
TRBV10-3	TRBJ2-7	TRBD2	-	TGTGCCATCAGTGAGCCGAGAAATAGCGGGGGGTACTACGAGCAGTACTTC	CAISEPRNSGGYYEQYF
TRBV12-3/TRBV12-4	TRBJ2-7	-	-	TGTGCCAGCAGTTTGTTCGCATACGAGCAGTACTTC	CASSLFAYEQYF
TRBV6-1	TRBJ1-3	-	-	TGTGCCAGCAGTGAAGTTGGGGGGGGAGGAAACACCATATATTTT	CASSEVGGGGNTIYF
TRBV5-8	TRBJ2-7	TRBD2	-	TGTGCCAGCAGCAGAGCGGGGAGCTCCTACGAGCAGTACTTC	CASSRAGSSYEQYF
TRBV3-1/TRBV3-2	TRBJ1-4	-	-	TGTGCCAGCAGCCCGGGACGGCTGTCACCAACGGCAACTAATGAAAAACTGTTTTTT	CASSPGRLSPTATNEKLFF
TRBV28	TRBJ1-6	-	few	TGTGCCAGCAGTTTGAGGGTATATGCTTCACCCCTCCACTTT	CASSLRVYASPLHF
TRBV4-3	TRBJ1-6	-	-	TGCGCCAGCAGCCCCAGGGGTAATTCACCCCTCCACTTT	CASSPRGNSPLHF
TRBV7-2	TRBJ2-5	TRBD1	-	TGTGCCAGCAGCCCAAGACAGGGACGGGAGACCCAGTACTTC	CASSPRQGRETQYF
TRBV18	TRBJ1-1	TRBD1	-	TGTGCCAGCACCCGGGACAGTCAATTGAACACTGAAGCTTTCTTT	CASTRDSQLNTEAFF
TRBV6-1	TRBJ1-4	-	-	TGTGCCAGCAGTGACCCCGCGGGGGGCTTCCTCGAAAAACTGTTTTTT	CASSDPAGGFLEKLFF
TRBV4-2	TRBJ1-5	-	-	TGTGCCAGCAGCCAAGAAAAGATGGTTAGCAATCAGCCCCAGCATTTT	CASSQEKMVSNQPQHF
TRBV11-2	TRBJ2-5	-	-	TGTGCCAGCAGCGTAACAGGGAGAGGCCGCGAGACCCAGTACTTC	CASSVTGRGRETQYF
TRBV19	TRBJ1-5	-	-	TGTGCCAGTAGCCCAGAGGGAAGGACGCTGTATCAGCCCCAGCATTTT	CASSPEGRTLYQPQHF
TRBV28	TRBJ2-7	-	-	TGTGCCAGCAGTTTAGGGGGCTACGAGCAGTACTTC	CASSLGGYEQYF
TRBV28	TRBJ1-5	TRBD1	-	TGTGCCAGCAGTCGACAGGGAGGGAGCAATCAGCCCCAGCATTTT	CASSRQGGSNQPQHF
TRBV2	TRBJ2-2	TRBD1	-	TGTGCCAGCAGGGGACAGGGCTCCGGGGAGCTGTTTTTT	CASRGQGSGELFF
TRBV6-5	TRBJ1-1	-	-	TGTGCCAGCAGATCGGGACCTAACACTGAAGCTTTCTTT	CASRSGPNTEAFF
TRBV3-1/TRBV3-2	TRBJ2-2	-	-	TGTGCCAGCAGCCAAGATCGGGGACGGCGAGGGAAGACCGGGGAGCTGTTTTTT	CASSQDRGRRGKTGELFF